Listed here are 8 T cell receptor beta chains from one sample, sequenced in a study of sequential checkpoint blockade in melanoma. The data were produced by immunoSEQ multiplex PCR, yet TCRdb's version contains in-frame clones alone and is incomplete. Here the sample spans 15,000 to 20,000 clones, roughly 72% being singletons. Treatment indicated: randomized to nivolumab then ipilimumab (arm A) or the reverse (arm B). Sequenced material: CD8+ T cells sorted from blood (inferred from file names), taken from a patient given nivolumab and ipilimumab in sequence. The source of these receptors is a human donor with melanoma.

As regards this clone: One junction end disagrees with the germline gene, perhaps due to a read error. The chain recombines TRBV6-5 with TRBJ1-1; no clear D gene. The CDR3 loop spans 15 amino acids. CDR1 and CDR2 (germline): MNHEY, SVGAGI. CDR3 DNA sequence: TGTGCCAGCAGTGACTCTTCAGAAATGAACACTGAAGCTTTCTTT. It is translated as CASSDSSEMNTEAFF.

Within the sample, this clone is medium-sized. This sequence joins TRBV2 and TRBJ2-7; no reliable D call. The V end lost 3 bases, the J end lost 0 bases, and 6 bases lay between the germline ends. This CDR3 spans 13 amino acids. Germline V gene sequence: CDR1 SNHLY, CDR2 FYNNEI. The CDR3 loop reads CASSEGYSYEQYF. As DNA, the CDR3 is TGTGCCAGCAGTGAGGGCTACTCCTACGAGCAGTACTTC.

The chain combines TRBV10-3 with TRBJ1-5, with D tentatively TRBD1 (5 bases). This CDR3 spans 12 amino acids. Germline V gene lookup returns CDR1 ENHRY and CDR2 SYGVKD. The V end was cut by 7 bases, the J end by 2 bases, with 6 bases between. CDR3 in amino acids: CAIKGGNQPQHF. CDR3 nucleotides: TGTGCCATCAAAGGGGGCAATCAGCCCCAGCATTTT.

This chain links TRBV27 with TRBJ2-7, with D possibly matching TRBD1 (6 bases). V was shortened by 3 bases and J by 1 base, with 10 bases between the two germline ends. This CDR3 has 14 residues. Germline V gene data show CDR1 as MNHEY and CDR2 as SMNVEV (reference sequence). The CDR3 loop reads CASSFSTGSYEQYF. CDR3 DNA: TGTGCCAGCAGTTTTTCAACAGGGTCCTACGAGCAGTACTTC.

The sample holds one count of this clone. J is TRBJ2-7 and V is TRBV25-1, with a weak D call TRBD1 (5 bases). In germline, CDR1 is MGHDK, CDR2 SYGVNS. Trimming shortened V by 2 bases and J by 3 bases, and 11 bases separated the two germline ends. The CDR3 contains 14 residues. The CDR3 sequence is CASSEQGTYYEQYF. The CDR3 DNA reads TGTGCCAGCAGTGAACAGGGTACTTACTACGAGCAGTACTTC.

This clone was observed once. The V call is TRBV9, the J call TRBJ2-6, with TRBD1 matching over 8 bases. CDR3 size: 18 residues. Trimming at V came to 3 bases and at J to 0 bases, leaving 8 bases not matched to a gene. CDR1 and CDR2 from the germline V gene are SGDLS and YYNGEE. Here the CDR3 reads CASSDPGQETSGANVLTF. CDR3 sequence (DNA): TGTGCCAGCAGCGACCCGGGACAGGAGACCTCTGGGGCCAACGTCCTGACTTTC.

This clone came up a few times. V is TRBV5-8 and J is TRBJ1-5; 8 bases are a match to TRBD1. Trimming cost V 3 bases and J 0 bases; bases outside gene matches: 2. Germline V lookup: CDR1 SGHTS, CDR2 YDEGEE. The CDR3 contains 15 residues. The CDR3 nucleotides read TGTGCCAGCAGCTCGGGACAGGCTAGCAATCAGCCCCAGCATTTT. Its protein product is CASSSGQASNQPQHF. Complete variable domain (other parts from reference TRBV5-8 and TRBJ1-5): EAGVTQSPTHLIKTRGQQATLRCSPISGHTSVYWYQQALGLGLQFLLWYDEGEERNRGNFPPRFSGRQFPNYSSELNVNALELEDSALYLCASSSGQASNQPQHFGDGTRLSIL.

This chain connects TRBV19 to TRBJ2-7; 13 bases are shared with TRBD2. Looked up from germline, CDR1 is LNHDA and CDR2 is SQIVND (reference sequence). J gave up 3 bases and V 5 bases, and 4 bases lay outside the gene matches. The CDR3 is made up of 15 amino acids. This chain's CDR3 is CASSATSGGLYEQYF. The CDR3 bases are TGTGCCAGTAGTGCGACTAGCGGGGGGCTCTACGAGCAGTACTTC.